Below are 19 T cell receptor beta chains sequenced from a single sample in a study of neoadjuvant anti-PD-1 for oral cavity cancer. The time point is: after neoadjuvant nivolumab, at surgical resection. TCRdb keeps only in-frame clones here, not all; method: immunoSEQ multiplex PCR. The sample includes roughly 9,600 clones, about 60% of them seen just once. Sequencing was performed on PBMCs, taken after nivolumab (anti-PD-1) treatment. The receptors shown here come from a person aged 40 to 85 with oral cavity squamous cell carcinoma.

The chain carries TRBV6-5 and TRBJ2-3; D possibly corresponds to TRBD2 (5 bases). V was shortened by 6 bases and J by 7 bases, with 14 bases between the two germline ends. The CDR3 spans 13 residues. Germline lookup yields CDR1 MNHEY and CDR2 SVGAGI. CDR3: CASSPTGEHTQYF. CDR3 nucleotides: TGTGCCAGCAGCCCGACCGGGGAGCATACGCAGTATTTT.

This clone was recorded once. The chain is built from TRBV4-1 and TRBJ2-1; D may be TRBD2 (5 bases). Per the germline V gene, CDR1 is MGHRA and CDR2 is YSYEKL. CDR3 length equals 13 residues. V gave up 4 bases and J gave up 5 bases, with 9 bases separating them. The CDR3 region is CASSRDGDNEQFF. CDR3 nucleotide sequence: TGCGCCAGCAGCCGCGACGGGGACAATGAGCAGTTCTTC.

The J gene is TRBJ1-1, the V gene TRBV28, with 9 bases fitting TRBD1. The germline V gene encodes CDR1 MDHEN and CDR2 SYDVKM. The CDR3 contains 13 residues. The ends lost 4 bases at V and 3 bases at J; junction bases unmatched: 0. The CDR3 DNA reads TGTGCCAGCAGTTACAGGGGGCACACTGAAGCTTTCTTT. Translated, it gives CASSYRGHTEAFF.

The chain joins TRBV5-1 to TRBJ1-6, with D possibly being TRBD1 (6 bases). Trimming cost V 3 bases and J 9 bases, with 13 bases left between them. The CDR3 consists of 14 residues. Germline CDR1 is SGHRS and CDR2 is YFSETQ. The DNA for the CDR3 is TGCGCCAGCAGCTCAGGGGACACGGGTTCACCCCTCCACTTT. Protein sequence: CASSSGDTGSPLHF.

The rearrangement joins TRBV7-2 to TRBJ2-1, with TRBD2 matching 8 bases. CDR3 length: 17 residues. Germline CDR1 SGHTA, CDR2 FQGNSA. V trimming: 0 bases; J trimming: 4 bases; junction bases outside the gene matches: 8. CDR3 DNA sequence: TGTGCCAGCAGCTTAGCAGCGGGAGCTCGGTATTACAATGAGCAGTTCTTC. Translation gives CASSLAAGARYYNEQFF.

The V and J genes are TRBV7-6 and TRBJ2-2, with a possible D match to TRBD1 (6 bases). V was clipped by 1 base and J by 1 base, with 10 bases between them. This CDR3 is 16 amino acids long. Germline CDR1 reads SGHVS; CDR2 reads FNYEAQ. This CDR3 is CASSLGGGLNTGELFF. As DNA, the CDR3 is TGTGCCAGCAGCTTAGGTGGGGGCCTGAACACCGGGGAGCTGTTTTTT. The full variable domain, in which reference TRBV7-6 and TRBJ2-2 provide the parts outside the CDR3, is GAGVSQSPRYKVTKRGQDVALRCDPISGHVSLYWYRQALGQGPEFLTYFNYEAQQDKSGLPNDRFSAERPEGSISTLTIQRTEQRDSAMYRCASSLGGGLNTGELFFGEGSRLTVL.

V gene TRBV7-8 combines with J gene TRBJ2-7; 10 positions match TRBD1. V lost 4 bases, J lost 6 bases, and 9 bases stayed unmatched. Germline V gene data show CDR1 as SGHVS and CDR2 as FQNEAQ. The CDR3 covers 15 residues. As DNA, the CDR3 is TGTGCCAGCAGCTGGGGCCGTGGGACAGGGGCCGAGCAGTACTTC. Its protein is CASSWGRGTGAEQYF.

The chain is built from TRBV5-1 and TRBJ2-2; D is undetermined. CDR3 length: 18 amino acids. Germline values: CDR1 SGHRS, CDR2 YFSETQ. The V and J ends lost 2 bases and 0 bases respectively, with 17 bases between them. The chain's CDR3 is CASSFSTYMGSNTGELFF. CDR3 nucleotide sequence: TGCGCCAGCAGCTTTAGCACTTACATGGGGTCGAACACCGGGGAGCTGTTTTTT.

The V call is TRBV7-2, the J call TRBJ2-3; possibly TRBD1 or TRBD2 for D (5 bases each). CDR3 size: 14 residues. With 2 bases removed from V and 6 bases from J, the gap between germline ends came to 12 bases. Germline V gene lookup returns CDR1 SGHTA and CDR2 FQGNSA. Here the CDR3 DNA reads TGTGCCAGCAGCTTAACGGGGCGAGGGGATACGCAGTATTTT. Encoded protein: CASSLTGRGDTQYF. Supplemented by reference TRBV7-2 and TRBJ2-3, the full variable domain reads GAGVSQSPSNKVTEKGKDVELRCDPISGHTALYWYRQSLGQGLEFLIYFQGNSAPDKSGLPSDRFSAERTGGSVSTLTIQRTQQEDSAVYLCASSLTGRGDTQYFGPGTRLTVL.

The chain combines TRBV5-6 with TRBJ1-4; D not resolved. Germline CDR1 and CDR2: SGHDT and YYEEEE. The CDR3 covers 14 residues. The germline V and J ends were trimmed by 2 bases and 7 bases, with 12 bases remaining between them. Here the CDR3 reads CASSFGILAEKLFF. CDR3 DNA: TGTGCCAGCAGCTTCGGAATATTGGCTGAAAAACTGTTTTTT.

A few counts support this clone. The V gene is TRBV29-1, the J gene TRBJ1-2, with D tentatively TRBD1 (5 bases). Germline CDR1 reads SQVTM; CDR2 reads ANQGSEA. V was shortened by 1 base and J by 8 bases, with 14 bases between the two germline ends. The CDR3 is 13 residues long. CDR3 sequence reads: CSVEGGSGEGYTF. The CDR3 DNA sequence: TGCAGCGTTGAAGGGGGCTCGGGGGAAGGCTACACCTTC.

The chain uses TRBV19 and TRBJ2-1; 9 positions match TRBD2. This CDR3 is 17 amino acids long. The V gene's germline CDR1 is LNHDA and CDR2 SQIVND (reference sequence). After removal of 5 bases from V and 2 bases from J, the junction contained 10 bases not matched to a gene. The CDR3 DNA is TGTGCCAGTAGTCCCCGGCTAGCGGGACCCGCCTACAATGAGCAGTTCTTC. Translation gives CASSPRLAGPAYNEQFF.

This rearrangement joins TRBV7-2 to TRBJ2-7; 13 bases match TRBD2. With V trimmed by 3 bases and J by 0 bases, 5 bases remained unmatched. Germline-derived CDR1 and CDR2 are SGHTA and FQGNSA. The CDR3 consists of 17 residues. The CDR3 DNA reads TGTGCCAGCAGCTTTCGGACTAGCGGGAGAACCTCCTACGAGCAGTACTTC. Protein: CASSFRTSGRTSYEQYF.

This clone has only one observation. V is TRBV15 and J is TRBJ2-3, with TRBD1 matching 10 bases. The CDR3 extends over 15 amino acids. Germline assignment: CDR1 LNHNV and CDR2 YYDKDF (reference sequence). J was trimmed by 1 base and V by 6 bases; bases with no gene match: 4. In nucleotides, the CDR3 is TGTGCCACCAGACTCGGGACAGGGGGCACAGATACGCAGTATTTT. This encodes CATRLGTGGTDTQYF.

The chain is built from TRBV29-1 and TRBJ1-2, with TRBD1 identical over 9 bases. CDR1 is SQVTM and CDR2 is ANQGSEA in the germline V gene. V shed 8 bases and J 8 bases; nucleotides not matched to a gene: 15. The CDR3 length is 14 residues. The CDR3, as DNA: TGCAGCTCCCTTGAGGAGGACAGGGGCCACGGCTACACCTTC. This gives the protein CSSLEEDRGHGYTF.

This clone was recorded a few times. The chain carries TRBV11-2 and TRBJ2-3; D call uncertain. CDR1 and CDR2 (germline): SGHAT, FQNNGV. V lost 0 bases and J lost 7, with 8 bases in between. This CDR3 is built from 13 residues. In DNA form, the CDR3 reads TGTGCCAGCAGCTTAGATTCCCGTTATACGCAGTATTTT. Encoded protein: CASSLDSRYTQYF.

The V gene is TRBV6-1, the J gene TRBJ2-1; D possibly uses TRBD1 or TRBD2 (5 bases each). Trimming took off 1 base at V and 8 bases at J, with 15 bases between the two ends. CDR1 and CDR2 from the germline V gene are MNHNS and SASEGT. CDR3 length equals 15 residues. CDR3 bases: TGTGCCAGCAGTGAAGGGGGGTTGAGGTCCTATGAGCAGTTCTTC. Translation: CASSEGGLRSYEQFF.

This CDR3 is CASSLWVSYEQYF. CDR3 in DNA: TGTGCCAGCAGCTTATGGGTCTCCTACGAGCAGTACTTC. The chain carries TRBV5-6 and TRBJ2-7; D unclear. V was shortened by 2 bases and J by 0 bases, with 6 bases between the two germline ends. This CDR3 is 13 amino acids long. The V gene's germline CDR1 is SGHDT and CDR2 YYEEEE.

CDR3 sequence reads: CASRFPNTGTGELFF. The CDR3 DNA reads TGTGCCAGCAGATTTCCCAATACGGGGACCGGGGAGCTGTTTTTT. This chain connects TRBV6-5 to TRBJ2-2, with a tentative D call TRBD2 (5 bases). Trimming shortened V by 6 bases and J by 5 bases, and 16 bases separated the two germline ends. The germline V gene encodes CDR1 MNHEY and CDR2 SVGAGI. CDR3 size: 15 residues.